The sequence of this T cell receptor (beta chain) was determined in a study of shared clonotypes between healthy human individuals (dated by TCRdb to 2018 to 2021). As for the study more broadly: The cohort included a few men and a couple of women between 18 and 49 years of age. Between about 0.85 and 9.5 billion PBMCs per donor were obtained by leukapheresis. To estimate repertoire size and how much clonotypes are shared between individuals, the study performed deep sequencing of blood TCR repertoires from 4 to 6 healthy adults. For each donor, CD4 naive and CD4 memory were each given three plates, CD8 naive was given two plates, and CD8 memory was given one plate. To increase sequencing depth and limit assay-specific biases, TCR repertoire library preparation and sequencing were carried out by different laboratories using diverse techniques.

V drops 0 bases and J drops 4 bases, leaving 16 bases in between. Inclusive of the bounding cysteine and phenylalanine, the CDR3 is 17 residues long. The entry retains the CDR3 DNA only, 51 bases that are in frame from base 1. From the germline V gene, CDR1 is MNHNS and CDR2 is SASEGT. The donors were healthy, HIV-negative adults who had no recently reported acute infections or vaccinations. Every donor was a Caucasian adult residing in Nashville, Tennessee, USA. Magnetic negative selection was used to enrich CD4+ T cells, after which naive cells were positively selected on CD45RA and the negative fraction became the memory subset. After blood collection by leukapheresis, PBMCs were isolated using Ficoll-Histopaque density gradient centrifugation and then cryopreserved in the vapor phase of liquid nitrogen. Analytical flow cytometry was used to check the purity and quantity of each magnetically sorted T cell population. Each sorted fraction had its genomic DNA isolated and then quantified by UV absorbance on a Nanodrop 2000c.

Using the deep immunoSEQ assay, TCR CDR3 regions were amplified from genomic DNA by multiplex PCR. Genomic DNA extracted from each cell subset was distributed evenly over all wells of several immunoSEQ 96-well plates, and each plate served as one replicate. For sorted subsets, around 200 ng genomic DNA, equal to 30,000 or so T cell genomes, was loaded into each replicate PCR. Purified libraries were measured with a Qubit 3.0 fluorometer, size-checked on a Bioanalyzer 2100, and measured again with the KAPA Library Quantification kit. Every immunoSEQ 96-well plate was sequenced on a separate single-read 150-cycle Illumina NextSeq 550 flow cell. The published analysis was carried out like this. Because the immunoSEQ output held only junctional sequences and lacked quality scores, the filtering could not match the filtering applied to full-length reads. To assign V/J genes and CDR3, sequences were annotated against IMGT germline references using PyIR, a Python wrapper for IgBLAST v1.9. Reads were filtered out if the reads had weak V/J assignments (E-value above 1e-6), no CDR3, stop codons, out-of-frame junctions, or ambiguous translated residues. V3J clonotypes were defined by identical inferred V gene, J gene, and CDR3 amino acid sequence. Percentage overlap between repertoires was calculated by dividing the number of shared unique clonotypes by the size of the smaller repertoire. RTK rarefaction, the Chao1 estimator, and Recon v2.1 estimates of unobserved clonotypes were used to assess repertoire richness. OLGA was used to compute generation probabilities for all TCRbeta clonotypes that the gDNA method yielded from a few donors. TCRdb stores this immuneACCESS table with in-frame sequences only. Part of the clones is absent; in the studies checked, under half of the shortfall reflects unresolved V genes, and no reason is known for the rest. D and trimming come from the DNA, and the V and J calls and clone size come from that table. The sample records approximately 2.5 million clones, roughly nine tenths of which are singletons. 0.11% to 0.15% of the sample is in the top ten clones.

Study-wide findings and limitations: Pairwise subsampling indicated that sequencing depth was expected to affect the degree of clonotype sharing among donors. Sampling was restricted to blood, and TCR repertoires in tissues likely differ from the TCR repertoires found in blood. Because the study included only a small number of donors, the genetic and exposure-history diversity represented was limited. Incomplete sequencing was indicated by rarefaction of sorted-subset datasets, despite the large sequencing depth. Larger estimated clonotype richness was generally found for naive subsets than for memory subsets. Compared with non-shared clonotypes, the clonotypes found in all four sorted-subset donors had higher generation probabilities. When several donors were compared, the shared fraction of clonotypes was roughly 5% for naive CD4, about 4% for naive CD8, roughly 2.3% for memory CD4, and less than 0.45% for memory CD8.

For this clone: The antigen it binds to is not known. Base quality data are lacking; no much larger clone is found one base away.

The TCR was taken from a man younger than 35 in good health. The sequenced sample was naive CD4+ T cells sorted from blood. The sample's cell subset or site, from its label and the paper: CD45RA+ positively selected. This chain is built from TRBV6-1 and TRBJ2-1, with no D gene named confidently. The CDR3 is CASSEAERPRKYNEQFF. At the DNA level, the sequence is TGTGCCAGCAGTGAAGCGGAAAGACCCCGGAAGTACAATGAGCAGTTCTTC.